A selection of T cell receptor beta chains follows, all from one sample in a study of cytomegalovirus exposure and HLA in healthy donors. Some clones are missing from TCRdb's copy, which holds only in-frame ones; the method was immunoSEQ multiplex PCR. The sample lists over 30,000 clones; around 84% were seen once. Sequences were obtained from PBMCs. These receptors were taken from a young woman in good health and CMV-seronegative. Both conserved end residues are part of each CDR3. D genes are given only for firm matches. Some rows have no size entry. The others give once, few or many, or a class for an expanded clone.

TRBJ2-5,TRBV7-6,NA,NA,CATGNLETQYF,TGTGCCACAGGGAACCTTGAGACCCAGTACTTC
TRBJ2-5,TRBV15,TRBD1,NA,CATSRAGTGGMTQYF,TGTGCCACCAGCAGAGCCGGGACAGGGGGAATGACCCAGTACTTC
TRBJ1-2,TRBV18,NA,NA,CASSLEPGAYGYTF,TGTGCCAGCTCGCTCGAACCAGGGGCCTATGGCTACACCTTC
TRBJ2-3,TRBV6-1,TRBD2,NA,CASSESSGSGTDTQYF,TGTGCCAGCAGTGAATCTAGCGGGAGTGGCACAGATACGCAGTATTTT
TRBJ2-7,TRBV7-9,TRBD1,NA,CSSRQTGGEQYF,TGTTCCAGCAGACAAACAGGGGGCGAGCAGTACTTC
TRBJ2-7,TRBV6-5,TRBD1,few,CASSLLGQGSYEQYF,TGTGCCAGCAGCCTGCTGGGACAGGGGTCCTACGAGCAGTACTTC
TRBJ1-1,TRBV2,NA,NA,CASSHQGSEAFF,TGTGCCAGCAGTCATCAGGGTAGTGAAGCTTTCTTT
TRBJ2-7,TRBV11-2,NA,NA,CASSFFAGTAYEQYF,TGTGCCAGCAGCTTCTTCGCGGGTACCGCCTACGAGCAGTACTTC
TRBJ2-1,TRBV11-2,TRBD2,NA,CASSLDPTSGIYNEQFF,TGTGCCAGCAGCTTAGATCCAACTAGCGGGATCTACAATGAGCAGTTCTTC
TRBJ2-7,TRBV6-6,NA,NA,CASSYSARLSYEQYF,TGTGCCAGCAGTTACTCAGCCCGACTATCCTACGAGCAGTACTTC
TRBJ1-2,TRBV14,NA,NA,CASSQVNNYGYTF,TGTGCCAGCAGCCAAGTAAATAACTATGGCTACACCTTC
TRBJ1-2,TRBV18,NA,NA,CASSPNRTPTNYGYTF,TGTGCCAGCTCACCAAACAGAACCCCCACTAACTATGGCTACACCTTC
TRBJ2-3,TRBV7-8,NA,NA,CASSLARRRSTDTQYF,TGTGCCAGCAGCTTGGCGCGGAGGAGGTCGACAGATACGCAGTATTTT
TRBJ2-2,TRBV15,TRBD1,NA,CATSRTPGQGAGELFF,TGTGCCACCAGCAGAACCCCGGGACAGGGGGCCGGGGAGCTGTTTTTT
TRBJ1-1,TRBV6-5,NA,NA,CASSYVQAMNTEAFF,TGTGCCAGCAGTTACGTGCAGGCGATGAACACTGAAGCTTTCTTT
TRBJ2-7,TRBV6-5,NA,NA,CASSAGQLSYEQYF,TGTGCCAGCAGTGCGGGACAGCTCTCCTACGAGCAGTACTTC
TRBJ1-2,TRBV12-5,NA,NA,CASGPGGGSAQGYTF,TGTGCTAGTGGTCCGGGGGGCGGATCCGCGCAAGGCTACACCTTC
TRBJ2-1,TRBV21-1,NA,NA,CASVAPGTSGSQRSSYNEQFF,NA
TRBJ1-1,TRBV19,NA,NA,CASSLGLFVAKAFF,TGTGCCAGTAGTCTCGGACTTTTTGTTGCTAAAGCTTTCTTT
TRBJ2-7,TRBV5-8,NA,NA,CASSLPGAGSYEQYF,TGTGCCAGCAGCTTACCAGGGGCAGGGTCCTACGAGCAGTACTTC
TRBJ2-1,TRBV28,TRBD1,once,CASSVTWDRSNEQFF,TGTGCCAGCAGTGTTACTTGGGACAGATCAAATGAGCAGTTCTTC
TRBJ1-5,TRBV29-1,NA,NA,CSAARGSNQPQHF,TGCAGCGCCGCGAGGGGGAGCAATCAGCCCCAGCATTTT
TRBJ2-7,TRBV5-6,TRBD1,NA,CASSSDRGRGEQYF,TGTGCCAGCAGCTCGGACAGGGGGCGAGGCGAGCAGTACTTC
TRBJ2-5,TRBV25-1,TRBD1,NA,CASSGDSQETQYF,TGTGCCAGCTCAGGGGACAGCCAAGAGACCCAGTACTTC
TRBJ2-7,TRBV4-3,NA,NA,CASSQDVVLRAYEQYF,TGCGCCAGCAGCCAAGATGTGGTTTTGAGGGCCTACGAGCAGTACTTC
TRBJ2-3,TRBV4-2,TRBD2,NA,CASSPGALAGGTDTQYF,TGTGCCAGCAGCCCCGGGGCGCTAGCGGGGGGGACAGATACGCAGTATTTT
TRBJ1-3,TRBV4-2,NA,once,CASSPDSPGSGNTIYF,TGTGCCAGCAGCCCCGACAGCCCCGGCTCTGGAAACACCATATATTTT
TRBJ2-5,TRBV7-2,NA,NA,CASSTGTEETQYF,TGTGCCAGCAGTACAGGGACGGAAGAGACCCAGTACTTC
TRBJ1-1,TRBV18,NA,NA,CASSPPKTANTEAFF,TGTGCCAGCTCACCTCCTAAGACAGCGAACACTGAAGCTTTCTTT
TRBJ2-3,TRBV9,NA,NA,CASSPTQDFTDTQYF,TGTGCCAGCAGCCCCACCCAGGACTTCACAGATACGCAGTATTTT
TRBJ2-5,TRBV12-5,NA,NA,CASGSRPLQETQYF,TGTGCTAGTGGTTCCCGTCCCCTCCAAGAGACCCAGTACTTC
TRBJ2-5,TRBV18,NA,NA,CASSPNQIQETQYF,TGTGCCAGCTCACCCAATCAGATACAAGAGACCCAGTACTTC
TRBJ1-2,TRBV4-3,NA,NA,CASSQGTDYGYTF,TGCGCCAGCAGCCAAGGGACAGACTATGGCTACACCTTC
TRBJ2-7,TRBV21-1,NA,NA,CASSKGGGQSNEQYF,TGTGCCAGCAGCAAAGGGGGGGGGCAGAGTAACGAGCAGTACTTC
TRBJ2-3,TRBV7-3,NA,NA,CASSSQPDITDTQYF,TGTGCCAGCAGCTCCCAACCGGACATTACAGATACGCAGTATTTT
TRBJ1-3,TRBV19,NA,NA,CASSRTRASSGNTIYF,TGTGCCAGTAGCCGGACCAGGGCTAGCTCTGGAAACACCATATATTTT
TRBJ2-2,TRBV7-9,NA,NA,CASSDGTGTGELFF,TGTGCCAGCAGCGACGGGACTGGGACCGGGGAGCTGTTTTTT
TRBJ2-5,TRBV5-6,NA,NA,CASSLGGEQTQYF,TGTGCCAGCAGCTTGGGCGGGGAACAGACCCAGTACTTC
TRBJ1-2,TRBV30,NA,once,CAWALGPYYGYTF,TGTGCCTGGGCCCTGGGGCCTTACTATGGCTACACCTTC
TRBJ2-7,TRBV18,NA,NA,CASSPGPASYEQYF,TGTGCCAGCTCACCGGGCCCGGCGTCCTACGAGCAGTACTTC
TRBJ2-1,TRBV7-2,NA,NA,CASSWTERNEQFF,TGTGCCAGCAGCTGGACAGAGCGCAATGAGCAGTTCTTC